The present entry profiles one TCR beta chain with its context. Its target is not known. Sorting of CD4+ cells into CD25+CD127- cells (for 4 or 5 patients) was performed. The data stem from a study of CD8+ T cells in alopecia areata. General study results and limits: Normal-skin resident alphabeta T cells also appear among scalp sample sequences. Clonality was higher in lesional than normal scalp, especially in alopecia totalis/universalis.

Once RNA had been extracted, it was reverse transcribed into cDNA to act as the sequencing template. Here immunoSEQ multiplex PCR was the method, and the copy in TCRdb shows in-frame clones only, minus some. The sample lists 13,000 to 15,000 clones; about 57% were seen once. The material sequenced was CD4+ Tregs sorted from blood. This clonotype originated in a human donor with alopecia areata.

CDR3 in DNA: TGTGCCAGCAGTTACGTAGCGGGAAACCAGTTCTTC. Protein: CASSYVAGNQFF. The chain is built from TRBV6-6 and TRBJ2-1; 8 bases are shared with TRBD2. There are 12 residues in the CDR3. The germline CDR1 and CDR2 sequences are MNHNY and SVGAGI (reference sequence). V was pared by 2 bases and J by 13 bases, with 4 bases of the junction left unmatched.